This is a list of T cell receptor beta chains from one sample in a study of blood T cell repertoires in COVID-19. Sequencing used immunoSEQ multiplex PCR; TCRdb keeps in-frame clones, though not all of them. The table shows 250,000 to 350,000 clones, with around four fifths occurring only once. Source material: peripheral blood. The source is a woman aged 45 to 65 with active or convalescent COVID-19. The CDR3 runs from the conserved cysteine through the conserved F or W. The order of the fields is clone size, D gene, V gene, J gene, CDR3 DNA, CDR3 protein. A D gene is named only where the DNA matches it firmly. Expanded clones are given a class, and other clones once, few, many or no size at all.

NA	NA	TRBV3-1/TRBV3-2	TRBJ1-2	TGTGCCAGCAGCGCCCGGGACAATAGGGACTATGGCTACACCTTC	CASSARDNRDYGYTF
once	TRBD2	TRBV11-2	TRBJ2-5	TGTGCCAGCAGCTTAGGCGGGGGAGTAGCGGGGCGAGTAGAGACCCAGTACTTC	CASSLGGGVAGRVETQYF
NA	TRBD2	TRBV27	TRBJ2-1	TGTGCCAGCAGCCAATCCGGGACTAGCGGCCTTCGAGGTCATGAGCAGTTCTTC	CASSQSGTSGLRGHEQFF
NA	TRBD2	TRBV4-2	TRBJ2-5	TGTGCCAGCAGCCAAGCTCCTAGCGGAGAGGGGGAGACCCAGTACTTC	CASSQAPSGEGETQYF
NA	TRBD2	TRBV5-1	TRBJ2-1	TGCGCCAGCAGCTTAGGACTAGCGGGAGAAAATGAGCAGTTCTTC	CASSLGLAGENEQFF
once	NA	TRBV7-8	TRBJ2-1	TGTGCCAGCAGCCACAGGAGTTACAATGAGCAGTTCTTC	CASSHRSYNEQFF
NA	TRBD1	TRBV18	TRBJ2-5	TGTGCCAGCTCACCCCCCGACAGGGGCCAAGAGACCCAGTACTTC	CASSPPDRGQETQYF
once	TRBD1	TRBV19	TRBJ2-7	TGTGCCAGTAGTATCGGGGACAGGATTGTCTACGAGCAGTACTTC	CASSIGDRIVYEQYF
NA	NA	TRBV10-3	TRBJ1-4	TGTGCCATCAGTTCACACGCAACTAATGAAAAACTGTTTTTT	CAISSHATNEKLFF
few	NA	TRBV30	TRBJ1-5	TGTGCCTGGAGTCGGGATCACAATCAGCCCCAGCATTTT	CAWSRDHNQPQHF
few	TRBD2	TRBV3-1/TRBV3-2	TRBJ2-5	TGTGCCAGCAGCCAAGCAGGCGGCGGGAGGGCCTTAGGGACCCAGTACTTC	CASSQAGGGRALGTQYF
NA	TRBD2	TRBV6-5	TRBJ2-3	TGTGCCAGCAGAACTAGCGGGGGCACAGATACGCAGTATTTT	CASRTSGGTDTQYF
NA	NA	TRBV30	TRBJ1-6	TGTGCCTGGACAGGGAGGAGGGATTCACCCCTCCACTTT	CAWTGRRDSPLHF
NA	TRBD1	TRBV6-4	TRBJ1-2	TGTGCCAGCAGTCCACAGGGGGCAAGCGGCTATGGCTACACCTTC	CASSPQGASGYGYTF
once	NA	TRBV5-1	TRBJ2-3	TGCGCCAGCAGCATCGAGGGGGCAGATACGCAGTATTTT	CASSIEGADTQYF
NA	TRBD1	TRBV10-1	TRBJ2-3	TGCGCCAGCAGTGGGACAGGGCCGTCGGCCACAGATACGCAGTATTTT	CASSGTGPSATDTQYF
NA	TRBD1	TRBV2	TRBJ2-3	TGTGCCAGCAGTCAAAGACAGGGGGCTGCAGATACGCAGTATTTT	CASSQRQGAADTQYF
NA	TRBD2	TRBV6-5	TRBJ2-1	TGTGCCAGCAGGGCGCTAGCGGGATCTGAGCAGTTCTTC	CASRALAGSEQFF
NA	TRBD1	TRBV2	TRBJ1-5	TGTGCCAGCAGTGGGGACAGGGGAAGCAATCAGCCCCAGCATTTT	CASSGDRGSNQPQHF
NA	NA	TRBV7-8	TRBJ1-6	TGTGCCAGCAGCTCTCGTAGACCGACAGCTAATTCACCCCTCCACTTT	CASSSRRPTANSPLHF
NA	TRBD1	TRBV27	TRBJ2-2	TGTGCCAGCCTGGCGGTACGGGACAGCGGGGAGCTGTTTTTT	CASLAVRDSGELFF
NA	NA	TRBV10-3	TRBJ1-3	TGTGCCATCAGTGTGGGGGACAACTTCTCTGGAAACACCATATATTTT	CAISVGDNFSGNTIYF
NA	TRBD1	TRBV7-9	TRBJ1-4	TGTGCCAGCAGCCTACCCCAGGGGGCAGCCAGAAATAATGAAAAACTGTTTTTT	CASSLPQGAARNNEKLFF
once	TRBD1	TRBV4-1	TRBJ2-3	TGCGCCAGCAGCCGTACCGGGACAGGTCTTATTCCGGCCCGGATAGGGGATACGCAGTATTTT	CASSRTGTGLIPARIGDTQYF
once	NA	TRBV2	TRBJ1-3	TGTGCCAGCAGTGACAGGGCTTATGGAAACACCATATATTTT	CASSDRAYGNTIYF
few	NA	TRBV6-5	TRBJ1-2	TGTGCCAGCAGAGGGGGGGCAGAGGGCTACACCTTC	CASRGGAEGYTF
NA	NA	TRBV6-4	TRBJ1-2	TGTGCCAGCAGTGTTGGGCCTAACTATGGCTACACCTTC	CASSVGPNYGYTF
NA	TRBD1	TRBV5-4	TRBJ1-2	TGTGCCAGCAGCTTGACAGGGGTCGACTATGGCTACACCTTC	CASSLTGVDYGYTF
NA	TRBD1	TRBV11-2	TRBJ2-5	TGTGCCAGCAGCCAGAACAGGGGTGGGGGGACCCAGTACTTC	CASSQNRGGGTQYF
NA	NA	TRBV28	TRBJ1-5	TGTGCCAGCAGTTTTGTCAGGCAGCCCCAGCATTTT	CASSFVRQPQHF
NA	NA	TRBV29-1	TRBJ1-1	TGCAGCCATATAGGGGGGAACACTGAAGCTTTCTTT	CSHIGGNTEAFF
NA	TRBD1	TRBV7-9	TRBJ1-3	TGTGCCAGCAGATCCGACAGGGGTTTGGGAAACACCATATATTTT	CASRSDRGLGNTIYF
NA	TRBD1	TRBV10-1	TRBJ1-1	TGCGCCAGCAGTGAGTCCTGGACAGGGGGCTCCGAAGCTTTCTTT	CASSESWTGGSEAFF
NA	TRBD1	TRBV10-3	TRBJ1-2	TGTGCCATCAGTGAGACAGGGGGCGCGGGCTATGGCTACACCTTC	CAISETGGAGYGYTF
NA	NA	TRBV11-3	TRBJ2-1	TGTGCCAGCAGCAGAGCGGTAAACTCCTACAATGAGCAGTTCTTC	CASSRAVNSYNEQFF
NA	TRBD2	TRBV19	TRBJ2-1	TGTGCCAGTAGTATAGGGTCTAGCGGGAGGTCCTACAATGAGCAGTTCTTC	CASSIGSSGRSYNEQFF
NA	TRBD2	TRBV19	TRBJ2-1	TGTGCCAGTAGTATCAGCCCGGCTAGCGGGAGCCGTGGAGAGCAGTTCTTC	CASSISPASGSRGEQFF
NA	NA	TRBV3-1/TRBV3-2	TRBJ2-6	TGTGCCAGCAGCCAAGGTGCCGTTAGCTCTGGGGCCAACGTCCTGACTTTC	CASSQGAVSSGANVLTF
few	TRBD1	TRBV5-5	TRBJ1-1	TGTGCCAGCAGCTTCACAGGGGGCCGGAACACTGAAGCTTTCTTT	CASSFTGGRNTEAFF
NA	TRBD1	TRBV6-2/TRBV6-3	TRBJ1-5	TGTGCCAGCAGCCCTAGGTTCCCCGGGACAGGGGTAAGCAATCAGCCCCAGCATTTT	CASSPRFPGTGVSNQPQHF
NA	TRBD2	TRBV19	TRBJ2-1	TGTGCCAGTAGTCGCCGGACTAGCGGGAGGTCCTACAATGAGCAGTTCTTC	CASSRRTSGRSYNEQFF
NA	NA	TRBV7-2	TRBJ2-5	TGTGCCAGCAGCCTAAGCGGTTACCAAGAGACCCAGTACTTC	CASSLSGYQETQYF
NA	TRBD2	TRBV20-1	TRBJ2-7	TGCAGTGCTAGTACCGGGACTAGCGGGTACGAGCAGTACTTC	CSASTGTSGYEQYF
few	TRBD2	TRBV5-5	TRBJ2-1	TGTGCCAGCAGCTTGTCAGGGAGGGTTACAAATGAGCAGTTCTTC	CASSLSGRVTNEQFF
NA	NA	TRBV5-1	TRBJ1-1	TGCGCCAGCAGCCCCTCCCCTAACACTGAAGCTTTCTTT	CASSPSPNTEAFF
NA	NA	TRBV27	TRBJ2-2	TGTGCCAGCAGTTCCACTCGTAACACCGGGGAGCTGTTTTTT	CASSSTRNTGELFF
NA	NA	TRBV7-9	TRBJ1-4	TGTGCCAGCAGCTACTCAACTAATGAAAAACTGTTTTTT	CASSYSTNEKLFF
NA	NA	TRBV6-5	TRBJ2-3	TGTGCCAGCAGTTACTCCAGGCCTCCCGGCACAGATACGCAGTATTTT	CASSYSRPPGTDTQYF